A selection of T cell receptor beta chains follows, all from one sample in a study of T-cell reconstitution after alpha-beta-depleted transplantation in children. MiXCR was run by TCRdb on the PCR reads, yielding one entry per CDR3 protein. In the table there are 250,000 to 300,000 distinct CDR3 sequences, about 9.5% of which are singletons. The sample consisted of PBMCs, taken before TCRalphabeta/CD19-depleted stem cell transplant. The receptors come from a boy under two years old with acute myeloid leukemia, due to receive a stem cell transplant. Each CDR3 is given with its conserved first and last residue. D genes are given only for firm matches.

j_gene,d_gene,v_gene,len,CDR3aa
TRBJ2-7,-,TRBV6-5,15,CASSPSKDNSYEQYF
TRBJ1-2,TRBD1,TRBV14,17,CASSQYAGTARSYGYTF
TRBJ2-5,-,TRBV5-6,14,CASSFAGSRETQYF
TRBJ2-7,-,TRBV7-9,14,CASSPSEGSYEQYF
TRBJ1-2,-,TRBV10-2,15,CASSGMRQINYGYTF
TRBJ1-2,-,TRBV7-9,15,CASSPGVMENYGYTF
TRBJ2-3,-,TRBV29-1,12,CSVAGSTDTQYF
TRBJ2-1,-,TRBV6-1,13,CASSERVQGEQFF
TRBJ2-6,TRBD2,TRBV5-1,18,CASSQLAGGLSGANVLTF
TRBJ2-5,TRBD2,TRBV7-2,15,CASSLEASGRWAQYF
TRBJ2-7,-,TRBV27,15,CASSLRAPSSYEQYF
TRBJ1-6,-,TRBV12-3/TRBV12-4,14,CASRSLGNNSPLHF
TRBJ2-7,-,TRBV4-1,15,CASSQVKGSPYEQYF
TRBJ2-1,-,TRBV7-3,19,CASSLTAGASPSSYNEQFF
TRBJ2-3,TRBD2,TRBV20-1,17,CSARTSGREGWTDTQYF
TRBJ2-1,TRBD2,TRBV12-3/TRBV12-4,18,CASSLVGTSGGYSNEQFF
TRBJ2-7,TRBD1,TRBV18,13,CASTRQGLYEQYF
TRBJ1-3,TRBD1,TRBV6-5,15,CASSNPGDRGNTIYF
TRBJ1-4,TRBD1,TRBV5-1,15,CASSASGTGREKLFF
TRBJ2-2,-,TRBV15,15,CATSDTGPNTGELFF
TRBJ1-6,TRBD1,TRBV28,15,CASILGRGRNSPLHF
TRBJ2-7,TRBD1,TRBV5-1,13,CASSLTGAYEQYF
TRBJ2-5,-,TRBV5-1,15,CASSLPRPGQETQYF
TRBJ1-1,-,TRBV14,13,CASSQETALTAFF
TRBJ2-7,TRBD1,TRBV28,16,CASSFPTGGGPYEQYF
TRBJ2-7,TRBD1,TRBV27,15,CASSLGGTGNKEQYF
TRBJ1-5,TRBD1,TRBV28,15,CASRGGTVLNQPQHF
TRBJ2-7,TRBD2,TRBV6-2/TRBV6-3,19,CASSHDPGLAGGPDYEQYF
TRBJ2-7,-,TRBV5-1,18,CASSLTLQQPARLYEQYF